This entry concerns a single T cell receptor (beta chain). What it binds is unknown. The sample belongs to a study of T cell responses to AZD1222 COVID-19 vaccine. This CDR3 region has 15 residues. J gave up 5 bases and V 4 bases, and 12 bases lay outside the gene matches. The germline CDR1 and CDR2 sequences are SQVTM and ANQGSEA. The study, taken as a whole, reports: Baseline testing showed seropositivity in only 6 or 7 AZD1222 recipients. When two AZD1222 doses had been given, Spike-specific TCR breadth and depth rose. Vaccine-associated CD4 TCRs spanned spike, dominant at 160-218 and 743-854.

Produced via immunoSEQ multiplex PCR; TCRdb's table is partial and in-frame only. The sample carries 84,000 or so clones, roughly 85% recorded once. The specimen comprised peripheral blood, sampled on day 0 of AZD1222 vaccination. The V gene is TRBV29-1, the J gene TRBJ2-5; TRBD1 agrees at 8 bases. The sequence derives from an adult in good health. CDR3 loop: CSVVEAGRGRETQYF. In DNA form, the CDR3 reads TGCAGCGTTGTCGAAGCCGGCAGGGGGCGGGAGACCCAGTACTTC.